Listed below are T cell receptor beta chains from one sample, sequenced in a study of cytomegalovirus exposure and HLA in healthy donors. TCRdb's copy holds only in-frame clones and misses some; the assay was immunoSEQ multiplex PCR. The table includes approximately 78,000 clones, approximately 84% detected once. Sequencing input: PBMCs. The receptors shown here come from a woman in her fifties or sixties in good health and CMV-seronegative. Each CDR3 is given with its conserved first and last residue.

v_gene | CDR3aa
TRBV2 | CASSDRDYGYTF
TRBV6-6 | CASSSEGHYNEQFF
TRBV10-3 | CATTNGAGSYNEQFF
TRBV27 | CASIRSGNQTFSGNTIYF
TRBV10-1 | CASSPRGRGGVVYGYTF
TRBV6-1 | CASRWGGLVNTEAFF
TRBV2 | CAGGRSSYNEQFF
TRBV7-9 | CASSGRVATGLYEQYF
TRBV5-8 | CASSRRRGMGDYGYTF
TRBV15 | CATSRETGLGYEQYF
TRBV19 | CASSIGLLTNYGYTF
TRBV28 | CASSPMDRGLDTDTQYF
TRBV4-1 | CASSQDYGEVYGYTF
TRBV5-4 | CASSLFSDTQYF
TRBV25-1 | CASSEYSPGTSGRRAQFF
TRBV6-5 | CASSPQDRDEQYF
TRBV6-1 | CASSEWDAGDNQPQHF
TRBV28 | CASRRSGTESNQPQHF
TRBV4-1 | CASSQLTGQAYNEQFF
TRBV16 | CASNHRGQREGYTF
TRBV6-6 | CASTQGWLDEQYF
TRBV6-5 | CASSSWDRVEKLFF
TRBV7-2 | CASSLDGGGTKTQYF
TRBV9 | CASSAGQGPYSEAFF
TRBV27 | CASSSLTGWNYGYTF
TRBV5-5 | CASSPWGGLDGELFF
TRBV5-1 | CASSLERGNTEAFF
TRBV7-2 | CASSFGRVQETQYF
TRBV4-2 | CASSQEGRLALNTDTQYF
TRBV7-3 | CASSTSGGPHNEQFF
TRBV9 | CASSVLAGLADEQFF
TRBV4-1 | CASSPESNRNQPQHF
TRBV5-5 | CASSEQGYYGYTF
TRBV4-2 | CASSQVVQEGGETQYF
TRBV28 | CASSSHYEQYF
TRBV6-6 | CASTRVPSPGGDTQYF
TRBV2 | CASSGGALFF
TRBV6-1 | CASSDTTGESYEQYF
TRBV9 | CASSTGRAAYEQYF
TRBV10-3 | CAMSERGAQNTGELFF
TRBV18 | CASSLNHLLSLVAGANVLTF
TRBV4-1 | CASSQVQSSSYEQYF
TRBV7-9 | CASSLYTGTDEQFF
TRBV6-6 | CASSYSTTEEAFF
TRBV11-2 | CASSLGGEPHGYTF
TRBV18 | CASSPQASSTDTQYF
TRBV27 | CASSPSIAGTGELFF
TRBV7-6 | CASSRMGGGVYQETQYF
TRBV14 | CASSEGLLYEQYF
TRBV5-4 | CASSLPADSVNYGYTF